A selection of T cell receptor beta chains follows, all from one sample in a study of T cell repertoires in cytomegalovirus infection. These receptors have no known antigen. Via MiXCR, TCRdb re-called the reads, giving one row per CDR3 protein. The profile shows roughly 160,000 distinct CDR3 sequences, about a fifth of them singletons. Sequences were derived from CD8+ T cells from cultured PBMCs, sampled from culture after CMV antigen stimulation. The receptor set was obtained from a human donor in good health (CMV status not recorded). Some clones in this sample may be carry-over from other donors' samples. Each CDR3 is given with its conserved first and last residue. A D gene is named only where the DNA matches it firmly. Some rows mark clone size as missing; the rest say once, few, many or name a class of expanded clone.

-	TRBV7-9	-	TRBJ1-4	CASSLDGGDDEKLFF	TGTGCCAGCAGCTTAGATGGTGGGGATGATGAAAAACTGTTTTTT
TRBD2	TRBV7-6	-	TRBJ2-1	CASSLAVPYSGGADNEQFF	TGTGCCAGCAGCTTAGCGGTCCCTTACAGCGGGGGCGCCGACAATGAGCAGTTCTTC
TRBD1	TRBV2	-	TRBJ2-3	CASAPRTGSSKTQYF	TGTGCCAGCGCCCCCCGGACAGGGAGTAGTAAAACGCAGTATTTT
TRBD2	TRBV7-2	-	TRBJ2-5	CASSPGRGETQYF	TGTGCCAGCAGCCCCGGGCGGGGGGAGACCCAGTACTTC
-	TRBV7-8	-	TRBJ1-5	CASSLASGINQPQHF	TGTGCCAGCAGCTTAGCGTCAGGTATCAATCAGCCCCAGCATTTT
-	TRBV28	few	TRBJ1-5	CASNPKVYSNQPQHF	TGTGCCAGCAATCCTAAGGTTTATAGCAATCAGCCCCAGCATTTT
-	TRBV19	-	TRBJ1-2	CASSSWTSNYGYTF	TGTGCCAGTAGTAGCTGGACCTCTAACTATGGCTACACCTTC
-	TRBV7-2	few	TRBJ1-4	CASSLEPGARGKLFF	TGTGCCAGCAGCTTAGAACCAGGGGCCCGAGGGAAACTGTTTTTT
-	TRBV4-1	-	TRBJ1-5	CASSQVTENSNQPQHF	TGCGCCAGCAGCCAGGTGACTGAGAATAGCAATCAGCCCCAGCATTTT
-	TRBV11-2	-	TRBJ2-5	CASSPTGHEQETQYF	TGTGCCAGCAGCCCGACGGGACATGAGCAAGAGACCCAGTACTTC
-	TRBV5-1	few	TRBJ1-5	CASSSQGGSNQPQHF	TGCGCCAGCAGCTCCCAGGGAGGGAGCAATCAGCCCCAGCATTTT
-	TRBV7-4	few	TRBJ1-4	CASSPPQLFF	TGTGCCAGCAGCCCACCCCAACTGTTTTTT
-	TRBV28	few	TRBJ1-6	CASSLSILNSPLHF	TGTGCCAGCAGTTTGTCTATCTTGAATTCACCCCTCCACTTT
TRBD1	TRBV7-2	-	TRBJ1-2	CASSYLQGAGYTF	TGTGCCAGCAGCTACCTACAGGGGGCCGGCTACACCTTC
-	TRBV7-2	few	TRBJ1-1	CASSLEGWAFF	TGTGCCAGCAGCTTAGAAGGGTGGGCTTTCTTT
-	TRBV7-6	-	TRBJ2-1	CASSSEGTYNEQFF	TGTGCCAGCAGCTCCGAGGGGACCTACAATGAGCAGTTCTTC
TRBD1	TRBV12-3/TRBV12-4	few	TRBJ1-2	CASSPPGPRGGYTF	TGTGCCAGCAGCCCCCCCGGCCCCAGGGGGGGCTACACCTTC
-	TRBV6-1	-	TRBJ1-2	CASSVDSPLYGYTF	TGTGCCAGCAGTGTCGACAGCCCCCTGTATGGCTACACCTTC
-	TRBV4-1	-	TRBJ1-5	CASSQNSNQPQHF	TGCGCCAGCAGCCAGAATAGCAATCAGCCCCAGCATTTT
TRBD1	TRBV7-9	-	TRBJ1-5	CASSSQSGGPNQPQHF	TGTGCCAGCAGCTCCCAATCAGGGGGACCCAATCAGCCCCAGCATTTT
TRBD1	TRBV20-1	-	TRBJ2-3	CSAHPGQSTDTQYF	TGCAGTGCACATCCGGGACAGAGCACAGATACGCAGTATTTT
TRBD1	TRBV7-6	-	TRBJ1-1	CASSPRQGAEAFF	TGTGCCAGCAGCCCTAGACAGGGAGCTGAAGCTTTCTTT
-	TRBV10-3	few	TRBJ1-2	CAISESITELVYGYTF	TGTGCCATCAGTGAGTCGATTACCGAGCTAGTCTATGGCTACACCTTC
-	TRBV28	-	TRBJ1-5	CASSALWNQPQHF	TGTGCCAGCAGTGCCCTCTGGAATCAGCCCCAGCATTTT
-	TRBV2	-	TRBJ2-7	CASRGKNEQYF	TGTGCCAGTAGGGGGAAAAACGAGCAGTACTTC
TRBD1	TRBV7-2	few	TRBJ2-7	CASSPPGQNYEQYF	TGTGCCAGCAGTCCACCGGGACAGAACTACGAGCAGTACTTC
-	TRBV20-1	few	TRBJ2-1	CSAREYENEQFF	TGCAGTGCTAGAGAGTATGAGAATGAGCAGTTCTTC
-	TRBV7-8	many	TRBJ1-3	CASSPRGAAGNTIYF	TGTGCCAGCAGCCCTCGGGGGGCGGCTGGAAACACCATATATTTT
-	TRBV27	-	TRBJ1-5	CASSGQINQPQHF	TGTGCCAGCAGTGGACAGATCAATCAGCCCCAGCATTTT
-	TRBV3-1	-	TRBJ2-7	CASSQRDYEQYF	TGTGCCAGCAGCCAAAGGGACTACGAGCAGTACTTC
-	TRBV6-6	few	TRBJ2-7	CARALGPTYEQYF	TGTGCCAGGGCGTTGGGGCCGACCTACGAGCAGTACTTC
-	TRBV7-6	few	TRBJ1-3	CASSLARARSSGNTIYF	TGTGCCAGCAGCTTAGCGCGAGCCAGAAGCTCTGGAAACACCATATATTTT
-	TRBV12-3/TRBV12-4	-	TRBJ1-1	CASSLWTANTEAFF	TGTGCCAGCAGTTTATGGACGGCGAACACTGAAGCTTTCTTT
TRBD2	TRBV4-1	-	TRBJ2-3	CASSQEERGRTDTQYF	TGCGCCAGCAGCCAAGAAGAGCGGGGGCGCACAGATACGCAGTATTTT
TRBD2	TRBV6-2/TRBV6-3	few	TRBJ2-7	CASRATGLASIYEQYF	TGTGCCAGCAGGGCCACGGGACTAGCTTCCATCTACGAGCAGTACTTC
TRBD2	TRBV7-9	many	TRBJ2-1	CASSSSGGSYNEQFF	TGTGCCAGCAGCTCGAGCGGGGGTTCCTACAATGAGCAGTTCTTC
-	TRBV27	-	TRBJ1-2	CASRPLRGSDYGYTF	TGTGCCAGCAGACCACTCAGGGGAAGTGACTATGGCTACACCTTC
-	TRBV5-4	-	TRBJ1-3	CASSLNALGAGNTIYF	TGTGCCAGCAGCCTAAACGCTCTGGGCGCCGGAAACACCATATATTTT
-	TRBV7-8	few	TRBJ1-2	CASSLGVPAGYGYTF	TGTGCCAGCAGCTTAGGGGTGCCCGCGGGCTATGGCTACACCTTC
-	TRBV10-3	few	TRBJ1-1	CAISDAQNTEAFF	TGTGCCATCAGTGACGCACAGAACACTGAAGCTTTCTTT
TRBD2	TRBV4-3	-	TRBJ2-7	CASSQTAGAFYEQYF	TGCGCCAGCAGCCAGACAGCGGGGGCCTTCTACGAGCAGTACTTC
-	TRBV7-2	few	TRBJ2-7	CASSWGRPEQYF	TGTGCCAGCAGCTGGGGACGTCCCGAGCAGTACTTC
TRBD1	TRBV5-4	few	TRBJ2-5	CASSFINAPRTGGEETQYF	TGTGCCAGCAGCTTTATCAACGCCCCCCGGACAGGGGGCGAAGAGACCCAGTACTTC
-	TRBV7-2	many	TRBJ2-7	CASGLEQYF	TGTGCCAGTGGCCTGGAGCAGTACTTC
-	TRBV20-1	few	TRBJ2-7	CSARDGEAKSYEQYF	TGCAGTGCTAGAGATGGGGAGGCAAAATCCTACGAGCAGTACTTC
-	TRBV7-9	-	TRBJ1-2	CASSLGLGGYTF	TGTGCCAGCAGCTTAGGGCTGGGTGGCTACACCTTC
TRBD1	TRBV4-2	many	TRBJ1-5	CASSQDRGNNQPQHF	TGTGCCAGCAGCCAAGACAGGGGGAACAATCAGCCCCAGCATTTT
-	TRBV20-1	few	TRBJ1-4	CSAIGLDKEKLFF	TGCAGTGCTATAGGACTAGACAAGGAAAAACTGTTTTTT
TRBD1	TRBV7-6	-	TRBJ1-1	CASSLGSGGYTEAFF	TGTGCCAGCAGCTTAGGGTCAGGGGGATACACTGAAGCTTTCTTT
-	TRBV11-1	-	TRBJ2-1	CASSIGAGLYNEQFF	TGTGCCAGCAGCATTGGGGCGGGGCTCTACAATGAGCAGTTCTTC
-	TRBV9	few	TRBJ1-1	CASSPSSLNTEAFF	TGTGCCAGCAGCCCTTCCTCCTTGAACACTGAAGCTTTCTTT
-	TRBV15	-	TRBJ1-3	CATSRDKGAGNTIYF	TGTGCCACCAGCAGAGATAAGGGGGCTGGAAACACCATATATTTT
TRBD2	TRBV7-6	few	TRBJ2-3	CASSLGDGGAVDTQYF	TGTGCCAGCAGCTTAGGGGACGGGGGGGCGGTGGATACGCAGTATTTT
-	TRBV15	-	TRBJ2-5	CATSPAREALETQYF	TGTGCCACCAGCCCTGCCAGGGAGGCCTTGGAGACCCAGTACTTC
TRBD1	TRBV7-6	-	TRBJ2-1	CASSQTGGTYNEQFF	TGTGCCAGCAGCCAGACAGGGGGCACCTACAATGAGCAGTTCTTC